This T cell receptor (beta chain) was retrieved from a study of T cells after yellow fever vaccination. Whole-study results and caveats: The CD4 compartment and the CD8 compartment contained a small share of clonotypes in common. Most clones from primary vaccination resurfaced after the booster (around 97% CD4, around 90% CD8). In FACS-sorted repertoires, abundant clonotypes from the bulk population could appear as contaminants.

As for this clonotype: Its cognate antigen is unknown.

Conversion of TCR transcripts into cDNA relied on 5'RACE template switching, which added a universal primer site and UMIs. A single record per CDR3 protein comes from TCRdb applying MiXCR to the 5' RACE reads. The sample has about 340,000 distinct CDR3 sequences, 8.7% seen once. CDR3 length: 15 residues. V lost 3 bases, J lost 4 bases, and 9 bases stayed unmatched. The germline CDR1 and CDR2 sequences are SGHTS and YDEGEE. The material was PBMCs, obtained on the day of the first yellow fever vaccination. This sequence originates from a man younger than 35 who received the YFV17D yellow fever vaccine. V usage is TRBV5-8 and J usage is TRBJ2-5; 7 positions agree with TRBD1. CDR3 in DNA: TGTGCCAGCAGCTCCCGGACAGGCCCGAGAGAGACCCAGTACTTC. Residues: CASSSRTGPRETQYF.